These T cell receptor beta chains were read from a single sample in a study of OX40 agonist ivuxolimab in advanced cancers. Sequencing used immunoSEQ multiplex PCR; TCRdb keeps in-frame clones, though not all of them. Counted here are 40,000 or so clones, 70% to 90% occurring once; the ten biggest clones make up more than 15%. The sample consisted of CD4+ or CD8+ T cells sorted from blood, taken in a trial of the OX40 agonist ivuxolimab. The receptor set was obtained from an adult with an advanced solid tumor such as melanoma, head and neck, liver or kidney cancer. Both conserved end residues are part of each CDR3. D genes are given only for firm matches. Part of the rows lack a size; the others show once, few, many or a class for expanded clones.

>TRBV6-5|TRBJ1-6|.|.
CASLGSYNSPLHF
TGTGCCAGCCTGGGCTCCTATAATTCACCCCTCCACTTT
>TRBV5-6|TRBJ1-6|.|.
CASSPASLGSPLHF
TGTGCCAGCAGCCCAGCCTCTTTGGGTTCACCCCTCCACTTT
>TRBV5-1|TRBJ1-1|.|.
CASSLKGTEAFF
TGCGCCAGCAGCTTGAAGGGCACTGAAGCTTTCTTT
>TRBV28|TRBJ1-6|.|TRBD1
CASSGLRGPYNSPLHF
TGTGCCAGCAGTGGACTCAGGGGGCCCTATAATTCACCCCTCCACTTT
>TRBV10-2|TRBJ1-1|.|.
CASSESLSSTEAFF
TGCGCCAGCAGTGAGTCTCTGAGTAGCACTGAAGCTTTCTTT
>TRBV5-4|TRBJ1-6|.|.
CASSTDSYNSPLHF
TGTGCCAGCAGTACCGACTCCTATAATTCACCCCTCCACTTT
>TRBV11-2|TRBJ2-5|once|.
CASSLASSNQYF
TGTGCCAGCAGCTTAGCCTCAAGTAACCAGTACTTC
>TRBV7-6|TRBJ1-1|.|.
CASSQWDTENTEAFF
TGTGCCAGCAGCCAATGGGACACCGAGAACACTGAAGCTTTCTTT
>TRBV19|TRBJ2-7|.|.
CASSIEGLESEQYF
TGTGCCAGTAGTATAGAAGGGCTTGAAAGCGAGCAGTACTTC
>TRBV27|TRBJ2-5|once|.
CASSLWAGEATQYF
TGTGCCAGCAGTTTATGGGCAGGGGAAGCGACCCAGTACTTC
>TRBV19|TRBJ2-3|.|.
CASSQGTDYTMDTQYF
TGTGCCAGTAGTCAGGGGACGGACTACACAATGGATACGCAGTATTTT
>TRBV5-1|TRBJ2-7|.|TRBD1
CASSAGTGRGEEQYF
TGCGCCAGCAGCGCCGGGACAGGGAGAGGGGAAGAGCAGTACTTC